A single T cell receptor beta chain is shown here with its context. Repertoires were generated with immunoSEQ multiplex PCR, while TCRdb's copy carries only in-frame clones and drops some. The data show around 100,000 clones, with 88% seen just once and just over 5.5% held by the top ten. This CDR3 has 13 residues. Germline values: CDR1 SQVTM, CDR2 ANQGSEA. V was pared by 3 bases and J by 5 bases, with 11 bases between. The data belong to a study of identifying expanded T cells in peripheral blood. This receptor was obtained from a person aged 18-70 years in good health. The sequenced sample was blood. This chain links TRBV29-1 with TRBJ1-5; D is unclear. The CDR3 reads CSVDFGTDQPQHF. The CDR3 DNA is TGCAGCGTTGACTTCGGAACCGATCAGCCCCAGCATTTT. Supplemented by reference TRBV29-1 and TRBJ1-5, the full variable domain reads SAVISQKPSRDICQRGTSLTIQCQVDSQVTMMFWYRQQPGQSLTLIATANQGSEATYESGFVIDKFPISRPNLTFSTLTVSNMSPEDSSIYLCSVDFGTDQPQHFGDGTRLSIL.